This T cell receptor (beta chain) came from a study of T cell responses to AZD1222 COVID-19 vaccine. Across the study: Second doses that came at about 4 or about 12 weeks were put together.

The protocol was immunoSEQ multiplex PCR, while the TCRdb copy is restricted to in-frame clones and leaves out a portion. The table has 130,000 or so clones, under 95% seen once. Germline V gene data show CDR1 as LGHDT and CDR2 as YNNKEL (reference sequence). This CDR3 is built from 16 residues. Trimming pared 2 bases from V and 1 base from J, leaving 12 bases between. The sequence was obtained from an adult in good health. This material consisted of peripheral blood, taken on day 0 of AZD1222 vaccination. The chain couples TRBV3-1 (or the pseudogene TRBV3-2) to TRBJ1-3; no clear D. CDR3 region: CASSQFFGLSGNTIYF. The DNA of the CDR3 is TGTGCCAGCAGCCAATTCTTCGGGCTTTCTGGAAACACCATATATTTT.